The sequence of this T cell receptor beta chain was determined in a study of spatial heterogeneity in lung cancer. Study observations and caveats: Ubiquitous and regional nonsynonymous mutations were tracked by counts of ubiquitous and regional expanded TCRs, respectively. Counts of expanded alpha and beta TCRs within tumors tracked the tumor nonsynonymous mutation count.

Noted time point: sample taken at primary tumor resection. Samples were obtained from 65 to 80 donors, all untreated early-stage non-small cell lung cancer patients. Sequencing of whole RNA from tumor, nontumor lung or frozen PBMC involved no sorting. In its sample, this clonotype was seen many times. Its target is not known. TCRdb ran MiXCR on the 5' RACE reads and lists one entry per CDR3 protein. The top ten clones hold about 16% of a sample with some 15,000 distinct CDR3 sequences, around 5% of them seen once. Trimming cost V 3 bases and J 3 bases, with 13 bases left between them. Germline CDR1 and CDR2: MNHEY and SMNVEV (reference sequence). This CDR3 has 15 residues.

The specimen was lung tumor tissue, collected at surgery. The V gene is TRBV27, the J gene TRBJ2-3; possibly TRBD1 or TRBD2 for D (5 bases each). This TCR derives from a female donor with early-stage non-small cell lung cancer. The DNA for the CDR3 is TGTGCCAGCAGTTTTTTCCAGGGACCAACAGATACGCAGTATTTT. Translating it yields CASSFFQGPTDTQYF.